Listed below are T cell receptor beta chains from one sample, sequenced in a study of identical twins. One entry per CDR3 protein, called by TCRdb with MiXCR from the 5' RACE reads. The table records 450,000 to 650,000 distinct CDR3 sequences, over 8.5% of them present only once. These same data were also listed under a study on yellow fever vaccine responses in identical twins.

The sample was PBMCs. Receptor source: a woman aged 18-29 years in good health. Each CDR3 is given with its conserved first and last residue. The D gene is left open where the match is weak. A clone size is listed for some rows: how often the clone was seen (once, few, many), or a class if it is expanded.

once	NA	TRBV27	TRBJ2-3	CASSLGIADTQYF	TGTGCCAGCAGTTTAGGGATCGCAGATACGCAGTATTTT
NA	NA	TRBV27	TRBJ2-4	CASSDRENNKNIQYF	TGTGCCAGCAGTGATAGAGAGAATAACAAAAACATTCAGTACTTC
few	TRBD1	TRBV7-9	TRBJ2-1	CASSQRRTGGAYNEQFF	TGTGCCAGCAGCCAGCGACGGACAGGGGGGGCCTACAATGAGCAGTTCTTC
NA	TRBD1	TRBV4-3	TRBJ2-3	CASSQVQGASDTQYF	TGCGCCAGCAGCCAAGTACAGGGGGCATCAGATACGCAGTATTTT
few	NA	TRBV5-1	TRBJ2-6	CASSLERTGANVLTF	TGCGCCAGCAGCTTGGAAAGGACTGGGGCCAACGTCCTGACTTTC
NA	NA	TRBV7-3	TRBJ2-4	CASSLGPGSADKNIQYF	TGTGCCAGCAGCTTAGGTCCCGGTTCGGCAGACAAAAACATTCAGTACTTC
many	NA	TRBV7-9	TRBJ2-7	CASSPGYQQYF	TGTGCCAGCAGCCCCGGGTACCAGCAGTACTTC
many	TRBD1	TRBV12-3/TRBV12-4	TRBJ2-2	CASSLTGAFGELFF	TGTGCCAGCAGTTTGACAGGGGCTTTCGGGGAGCTGTTTTTT
NA	NA	TRBV3-1	TRBJ1-2	CASSQDSGQGEFHGYTF	TGTGCCAGCAGCCAAGATTCCGGACAAGGAGAGTTTCACGGCTACACCTTC
NA	TRBD1	TRBV6-2/TRBV6-3	TRBJ1-5	CASWDRLNQPQHF	TGTGCCAGCTGGGACAGGCTGAATCAGCCCCAGCATTTT
many	TRBD1	TRBV10-2	TRBJ2-5	CASTRGQQETQYF	TGCGCCAGCACCCGGGGACAGCAAGAGACCCAGTACTTC
many	NA	TRBV27	TRBJ2-2	CASSFPGELFF	TGTGCCAGCAGTTTCCCCGGGGAGCTGTTTTTT
many	TRBD1	TRBV5-6	TRBJ2-3	CASSFFDRVGDTQYF	TGTGCCAGCAGCTTTTTTGACAGGGTGGGAGATACGCAGTATTTT
NA	NA	TRBV7-2	TRBJ2-1	CASSRQVSSYNEQFF	TGTGCCAGCAGCCGACAGGTTAGCTCCTACAATGAGCAGTTCTTC
NA	NA	TRBV5-1	TRBJ1-3	CASSPREGGSGNTIYF	TGCGCCAGCAGCCCCCGAGAGGGCGGCTCTGGAAACACCATATATTTT
once	NA	TRBV27	TRBJ1-1	CASSSGSMNTEAFF	TGTGCCAGCAGTTCGGGCAGCATGAACACTGAAGCTTTCTTT
many	NA	TRBV6-2/TRBV6-3	TRBJ2-6	CASSYDPTRSGANVLTF	TGTGCCAGCAGTTATGACCCGACTAGATCTGGGGCCAACGTCCTGACTTTC
NA	NA	TRBV6-4	TRBJ2-1	CASSDVGIGHEQFF	TGTGCCAGCAGTGACGTCGGGATAGGTCATGAGCAGTTCTTC
many	NA	TRBV20-1	TRBJ2-5	CSAPDALVIQETQYF	TGCAGTGCTCCTGATGCCCTGGTGATCCAAGAGACCCAGTACTTC
many	NA	TRBV5-1	TRBJ2-7	CASSEDPMYEQYF	TGCGCCAGCTCTGAGGACCCAATGTACGAGCAGTACTTC
few	TRBD1	TRBV29-1	TRBJ2-3	CSGQEGGPSTDTQYF	TGCAGCGGACAGGAAGGGGGCCCTAGCACAGATACGCAGTATTTT
few	TRBD2	TRBV5-1	TRBJ2-3	CASSQTSSGFSTDTQYF	TGCGCCAGCAGCCAGACGAGTAGCGGGTTTAGCACAGATACGCAGTATTTT
NA	TRBD1	TRBV12-3/TRBV12-4	TRBJ1-1	CASSLQGALDTEAFF	TGTGCCAGCAGTTTACAGGGGGCGCTGGACACTGAAGCTTTCTTT
NA	NA	TRBV3-1	TRBJ1-2	CASSQDITATGYGYTF	TGTGCCAGCAGCCAAGATATCACAGCAACGGGCTATGGCTACACCTTC
NA	TRBD2	TRBV12-3/TRBV12-4	TRBJ2-7	CASTLAGGDYEQYF	TGTGCCAGCACCCTTGCGGGAGGGGACTACGAGCAGTACTTC
many	TRBD1	TRBV18	TRBJ2-3	CASSPTGGSQTDTQYF	TGTGCCAGCTCACCGACAGGGGGTAGCCAAACAGATACGCAGTATTTT
NA	TRBD1	TRBV5-1	TRBJ2-1	CASSYDRGANEQFF	TGCGCCAGCAGCTATGACAGGGGCGCCAATGAGCAGTTCTTC
few	TRBD2	TRBV20-1	TRBJ2-2	CSARALAGVTTGELFF	TGCAGTGCTAGGGCACTAGCGGGAGTAACCACCGGGGAGCTGTTTTTT
NA	TRBD2	TRBV9	TRBJ2-1	CASSVGVSGRYEQFF	TGTGCCAGCAGCGTAGGAGTTAGCGGGAGGTATGAGCAGTTCTTC
NA	NA	TRBV20-1	TRBJ2-3	CSARKAPDTQYF	TGCAGTGCTAGAAAGGCCCCAGATACGCAGTATTTT
many	NA	TRBV12-3/TRBV12-4	TRBJ2-1	CASRERQGRGYNEQFF	TGTGCCAGCAGGGAAAGACAGGGGAGGGGCTACAATGAGCAGTTCTTC
NA	TRBD1	TRBV27	TRBJ2-3	CASSKAGGGMQYF	TGTGCCAGCAGTAAGGCAGGGGGCGGTATGCAGTATTTT
NA	TRBD2	TRBV24-1	TRBJ2-1	CATSDPGGRLPYNEQFF	TGTGCCACCAGTGACCCGGGAGGGCGGCTTCCCTACAATGAGCAGTTCTTC
NA	TRBD1	TRBV10-2	TRBJ2-2	CASSEPRDRDTGELFF	TGCGCCAGCAGTGAACCCCGGGACAGGGACACCGGGGAGCTGTTTTTT
NA	TRBD1	TRBV6-2/TRBV6-3	TRBJ2-7	CASSPRFDRVYYEQYF	TGTGCCAGCAGTCCACGCTTCGACAGGGTCTACTACGAGCAGTACTTC
few	NA	TRBV29-1	TRBJ2-7	CSVGGASGHEQYF	TGCAGCGTGGGGGGAGCCTCGGGGCACGAGCAGTACTTC
few	NA	TRBV12-5	TRBJ2-7	CASGPPLGRDRAYEQYF	TGTGCTAGTGGTCCGCCTCTCGGAAGGGACCGAGCCTACGAGCAGTACTTC
many	TRBD2	TRBV6-2/TRBV6-3	TRBJ2-2	CASSYGTSITNTGELFF	TGTGCCAGCAGTTACGGGACTAGCATAACGAACACCGGGGAGCTGTTTTTT
NA	NA	TRBV28	TRBJ2-2	CASSVFRGNTGELFF	TGTGCCAGCAGTGTCTTCAGGGGGAACACCGGGGAGCTGTTTTTT
many	NA	TRBV25-1	TRBJ1-1	CASSDSQSGGEAFF	TGTGCCAGCAGTGACTCCCAAAGTGGGGGTGAAGCTTTCTTT
NA	NA	TRBV29-1	TRBJ2-3	CSVELGGSSFTDTQYF	TGCAGCGTTGAATTGGGTGGGAGCTCTTTCACAGATACGCAGTATTTT
many	TRBD2	TRBV7-2	TRBJ2-1	CASRTAGGDEQFF	TGTGCCAGCAGAACCGCGGGGGGCGATGAGCAGTTCTTC
NA	NA	TRBV3-1	TRBJ1-1	CASSQGGALGTEAFF	TGTGCCAGCAGCCAAGGCGGGGCCTTAGGGACTGAAGCTTTCTTT
few	NA	TRBV12-3/TRBV12-4	TRBJ2-7	CASSLFGQRHYF	TGTGCCAGCAGTTTATTCGGACAGCGCCACTACTTC
few	TRBD2	TRBV7-2	TRBJ2-1	CASTLKLGLNDNEQFF	TGTGCCAGCACCCTCAAACTGGGACTAAACGACAATGAGCAGTTCTTC
NA	NA	TRBV24-1	TRBJ2-3	CATSSRTGSTQYF	TGTGCCACCAGTAGTCGCACCGGGAGCACGCAGTATTTT
NA	NA	TRBV5-4	TRBJ2-3	CASSPRPPATDTQYF	TGTGCCAGCAGCCCCCGACCTCCTGCCACAGATACGCAGTATTTT
few	TRBD2	TRBV20-1	TRBJ2-1	CSARDIAGSYNEQFF	TGCAGTGCTAGAGATATAGCGGGGAGCTACAATGAGCAGTTCTTC
NA	NA	TRBV19	TRBJ2-1	CASSIPPLRNNEQFF	TGTGCCAGTAGTATACCCCCCCTGCGGAACAATGAGCAGTTCTTC
many	TRBD1	TRBV12-3/TRBV12-4	TRBJ1-2	CASSPWGRGGLHGYTF	TGTGCCAGCAGTCCCTGGGGCAGGGGGGGTTTGCATGGCTACACCTTC